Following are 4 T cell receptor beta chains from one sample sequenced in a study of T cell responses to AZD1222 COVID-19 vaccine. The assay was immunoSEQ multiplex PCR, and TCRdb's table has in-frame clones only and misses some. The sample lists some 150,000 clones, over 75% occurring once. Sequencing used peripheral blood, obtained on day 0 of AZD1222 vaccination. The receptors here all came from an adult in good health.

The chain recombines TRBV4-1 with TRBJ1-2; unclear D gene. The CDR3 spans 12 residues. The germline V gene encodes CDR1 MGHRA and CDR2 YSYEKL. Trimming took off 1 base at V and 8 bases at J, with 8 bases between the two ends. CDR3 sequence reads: CASSQVAGGYTF. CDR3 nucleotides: TGCGCCAGCAGCCAAGTGGCCGGGGGCTACACCTTC.

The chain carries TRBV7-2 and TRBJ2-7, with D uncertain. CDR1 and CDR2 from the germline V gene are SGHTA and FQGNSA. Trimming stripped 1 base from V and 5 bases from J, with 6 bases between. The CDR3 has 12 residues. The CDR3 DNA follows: TGTGCCAGCAGCTTAGGTCTTAACGAGCAGTACTTC. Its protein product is CASSLGLNEQYF.

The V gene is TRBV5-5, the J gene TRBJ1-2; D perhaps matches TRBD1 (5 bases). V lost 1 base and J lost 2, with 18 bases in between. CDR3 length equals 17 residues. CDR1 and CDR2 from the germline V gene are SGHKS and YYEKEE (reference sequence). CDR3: CASSLLEFEGPNYGYTF. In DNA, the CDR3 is TGTGCCAGCAGCTTGTTGGAGTTCGAGGGGCCGAACTATGGCTACACCTTC.

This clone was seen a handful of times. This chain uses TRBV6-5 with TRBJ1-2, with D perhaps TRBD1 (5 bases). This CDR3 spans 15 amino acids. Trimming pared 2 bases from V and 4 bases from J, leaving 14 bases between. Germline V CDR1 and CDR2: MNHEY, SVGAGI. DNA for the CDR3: TGTGCCAGCAGTTACGGGACCGACCACTTCTATGGCTACACCTTC. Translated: CASSYGTDHFYGYTF.